This TCR beta chain was found in a study of blood T cell repertoires in COVID-19. Measured with immunoSEQ multiplex PCR; TCRdb has only the in-frame clones, and not every one. Seen here are hundreds of thousands of clones, more than 85% observed once, and the top ten hold approximately 8.3%. This clone came up a few times. V was pared by 8 bases and J by 0 bases, with 10 bases between. The CDR3 contains 13 residues. CDR1 MNHEY and CDR2 SVGAGI come from the germline V gene. Specimen: PBMCs or T cells enriched from blood (not recorded which). The sequence came from an older woman who had recovered from COVID-19. The rearrangement joins TRBV6-5 to TRBJ1-2, with a tentative D call TRBD1 (5 bases). The CDR3 protein is CASGETANYGYTF. The CDR3 DNA follows: TGTGCCAGCGGAGAGACAGCTAACTATGGCTACACCTTC.